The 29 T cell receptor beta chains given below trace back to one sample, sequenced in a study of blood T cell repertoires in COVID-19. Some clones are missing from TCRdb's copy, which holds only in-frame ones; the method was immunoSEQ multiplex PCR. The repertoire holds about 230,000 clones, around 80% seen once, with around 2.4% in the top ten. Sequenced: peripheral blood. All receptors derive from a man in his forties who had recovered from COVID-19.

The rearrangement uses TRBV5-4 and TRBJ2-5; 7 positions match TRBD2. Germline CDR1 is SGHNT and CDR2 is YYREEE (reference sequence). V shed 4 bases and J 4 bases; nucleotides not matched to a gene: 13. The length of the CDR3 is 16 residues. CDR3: CASSPRSGVPGETQYF. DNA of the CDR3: TGTGCCAGCAGCCCGCGAAGCGGGGTCCCAGGAGAGACCCAGTACTTC.

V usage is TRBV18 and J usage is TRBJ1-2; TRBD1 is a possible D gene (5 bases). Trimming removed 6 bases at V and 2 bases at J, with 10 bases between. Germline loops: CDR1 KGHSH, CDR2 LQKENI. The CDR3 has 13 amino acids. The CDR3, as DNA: TGTGCCAGCTCGCTACAGGTCAACTATGGCTACACCTTC. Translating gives CASSLQVNYGYTF.

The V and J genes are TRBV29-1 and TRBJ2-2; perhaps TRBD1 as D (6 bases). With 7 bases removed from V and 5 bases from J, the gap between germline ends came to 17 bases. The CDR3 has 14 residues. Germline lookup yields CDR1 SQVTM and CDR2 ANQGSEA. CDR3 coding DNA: TGCAGCGCATGGACAGACGTAGGAACCGGGGAGCTGTTTTTT. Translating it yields CSAWTDVGTGELFF.

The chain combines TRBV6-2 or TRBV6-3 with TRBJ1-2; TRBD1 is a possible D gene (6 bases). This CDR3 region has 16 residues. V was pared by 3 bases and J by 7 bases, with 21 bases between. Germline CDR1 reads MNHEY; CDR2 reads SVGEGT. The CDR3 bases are TGTGCCAGCAGTTATTTTGGGACACCGACCGGTGCTGGCTACACCTTC. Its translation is CASSYFGTPTGAGYTF.

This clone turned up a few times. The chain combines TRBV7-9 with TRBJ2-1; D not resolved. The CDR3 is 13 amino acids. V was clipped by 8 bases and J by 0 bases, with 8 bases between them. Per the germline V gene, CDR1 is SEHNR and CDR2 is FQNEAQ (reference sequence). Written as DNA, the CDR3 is TGTGCCAGCTTGCCAGACTCCTACAATGAGCAGTTCTTC. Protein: CASLPDSYNEQFF.

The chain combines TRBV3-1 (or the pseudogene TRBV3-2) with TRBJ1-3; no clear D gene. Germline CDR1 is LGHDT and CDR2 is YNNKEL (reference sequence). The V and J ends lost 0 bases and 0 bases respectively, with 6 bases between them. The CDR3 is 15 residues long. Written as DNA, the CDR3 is TGTGCCAGCAGCCAAGACCTGAGCTCTGGAAACACCATATATTTT. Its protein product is CASSQDLSSGNTIYF.

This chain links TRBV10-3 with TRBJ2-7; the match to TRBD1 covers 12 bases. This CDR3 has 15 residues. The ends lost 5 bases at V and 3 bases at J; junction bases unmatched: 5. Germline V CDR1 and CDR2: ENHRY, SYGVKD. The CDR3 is CAISKGQGAVYEQYF. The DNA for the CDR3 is TGTGCCATCAGTAAGGGACAGGGGGCCGTCTACGAGCAGTACTTC.

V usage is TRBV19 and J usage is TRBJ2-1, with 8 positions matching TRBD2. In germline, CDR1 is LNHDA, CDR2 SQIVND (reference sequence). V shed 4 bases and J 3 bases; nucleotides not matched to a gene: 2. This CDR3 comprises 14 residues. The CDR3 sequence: CASSRLALYNEQFF. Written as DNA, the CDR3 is TGTGCCAGTAGTAGACTAGCGCTCTACAATGAGCAGTTCTTC.

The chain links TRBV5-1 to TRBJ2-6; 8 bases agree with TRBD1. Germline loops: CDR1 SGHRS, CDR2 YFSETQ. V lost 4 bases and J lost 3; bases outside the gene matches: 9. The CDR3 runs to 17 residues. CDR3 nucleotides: TGCGCCAGCAGCGAACGGACAGGGAGTGGTGGGGCCAACGTCCTGACTTTC. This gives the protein CASSERTGSGGANVLTF.

This CDR3 is CASSQDLRATNEKLFF. The CDR3 DNA follows: TGTGCCAGCAGCCAAGATTTGCGTGCAACTAATGAAAAACTGTTTTTT. The genes are TRBV3-1 (or the pseudogene TRBV3-2) and TRBJ1-4; D unclear. The length of the CDR3 is 16 residues. Germline-derived CDR1 and CDR2 are LGHDT and YNNKEL (reference sequence). The V end lost 0 bases, the J end lost 0 bases, and 8 bases lay between the germline ends.

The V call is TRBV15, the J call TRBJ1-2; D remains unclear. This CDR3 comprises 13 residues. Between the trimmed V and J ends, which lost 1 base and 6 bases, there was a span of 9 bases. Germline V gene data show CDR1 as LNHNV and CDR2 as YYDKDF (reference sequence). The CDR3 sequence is CATSRAVANGYTF. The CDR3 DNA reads TGTGCCACCAGCAGAGCCGTTGCGAATGGCTACACCTTC.

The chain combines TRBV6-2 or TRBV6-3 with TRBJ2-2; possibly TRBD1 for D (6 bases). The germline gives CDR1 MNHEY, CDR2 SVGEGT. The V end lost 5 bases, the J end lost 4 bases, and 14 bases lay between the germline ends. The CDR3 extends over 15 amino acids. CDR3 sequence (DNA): TGTGCCAGCAGTAGGGGGAGCAGGACCACCGGGGAGCTGTTTTTT. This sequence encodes CASSRGSRTTGELFF.

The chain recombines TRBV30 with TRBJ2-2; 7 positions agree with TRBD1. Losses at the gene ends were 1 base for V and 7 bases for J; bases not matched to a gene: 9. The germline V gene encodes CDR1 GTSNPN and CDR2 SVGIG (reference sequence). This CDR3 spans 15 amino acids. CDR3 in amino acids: CAWSGLGTVDGELFF. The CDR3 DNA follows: TGTGCCTGGAGTGGCCTCGGGACAGTTGACGGGGAGCTGTTTTTT.

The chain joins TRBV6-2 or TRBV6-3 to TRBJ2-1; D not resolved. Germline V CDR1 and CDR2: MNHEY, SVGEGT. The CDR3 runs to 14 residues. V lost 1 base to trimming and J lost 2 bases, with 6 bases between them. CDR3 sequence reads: CASSYFRAYNEQFF. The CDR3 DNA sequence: TGTGCCAGCAGTTACTTTCGGGCCTACAATGAGCAGTTCTTC.

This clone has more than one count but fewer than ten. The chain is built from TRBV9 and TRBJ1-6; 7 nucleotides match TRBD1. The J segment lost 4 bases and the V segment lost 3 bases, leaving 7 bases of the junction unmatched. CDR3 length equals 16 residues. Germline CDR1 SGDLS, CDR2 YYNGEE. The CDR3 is CASSDRQGLYNSPLHF. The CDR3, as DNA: TGTGCCAGCAGCGACAGACAGGGTCTTTATAATTCACCCCTCCACTTT.

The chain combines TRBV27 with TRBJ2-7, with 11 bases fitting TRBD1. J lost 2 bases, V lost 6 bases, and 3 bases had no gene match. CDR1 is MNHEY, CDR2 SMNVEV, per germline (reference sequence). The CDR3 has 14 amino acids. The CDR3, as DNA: TGTGCCAGCAGACCGGGACAGGGGGCCTACGAGCAGTACTTC. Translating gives CASRPGQGAYEQYF.

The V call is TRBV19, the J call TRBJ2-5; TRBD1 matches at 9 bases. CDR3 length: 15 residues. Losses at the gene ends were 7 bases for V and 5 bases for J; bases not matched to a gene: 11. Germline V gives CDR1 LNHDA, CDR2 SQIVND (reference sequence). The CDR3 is CASTSVQGAPETQYF. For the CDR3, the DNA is TGTGCCAGTACTTCCGTACAGGGGGCTCCCGAGACCCAGTACTTC.

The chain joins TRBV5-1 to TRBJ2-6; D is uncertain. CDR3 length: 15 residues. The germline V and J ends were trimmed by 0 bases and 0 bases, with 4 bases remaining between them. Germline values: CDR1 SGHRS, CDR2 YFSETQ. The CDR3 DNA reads TGCGCCAGCAGCTTGGGTCACTCTGGGGCCAACGTCCTGACTTTC. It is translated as CASSLGHSGANVLTF. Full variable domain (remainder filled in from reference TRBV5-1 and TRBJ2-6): KAGVTQTPRYLIKTRGQQVTLSCSPISGHRSVSWYQQTPGQGLQFLFEYFSETQRNKGNFPGRFSGRQFSNSRSEMNVSTLELGDSALYLCASSLGHSGANVLTFGAGSRLTVL.

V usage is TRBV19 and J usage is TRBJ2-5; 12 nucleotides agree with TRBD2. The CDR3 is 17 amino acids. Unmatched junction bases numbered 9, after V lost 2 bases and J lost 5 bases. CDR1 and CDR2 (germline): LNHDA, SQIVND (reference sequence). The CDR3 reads CASSIQTSGRGEETQYF. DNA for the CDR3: TGTGCCAGTAGTATACAGACTAGCGGGAGAGGGGAGGAGACCCAGTACTTC.

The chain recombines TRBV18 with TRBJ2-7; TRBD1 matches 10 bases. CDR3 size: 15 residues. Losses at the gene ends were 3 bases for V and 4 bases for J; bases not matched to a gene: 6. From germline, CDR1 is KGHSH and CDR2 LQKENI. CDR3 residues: CASSPGTGASYEQYF. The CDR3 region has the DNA TGTGCCAGCTCACCGGGGACAGGGGCTTCATACGAGCAGTACTTC.

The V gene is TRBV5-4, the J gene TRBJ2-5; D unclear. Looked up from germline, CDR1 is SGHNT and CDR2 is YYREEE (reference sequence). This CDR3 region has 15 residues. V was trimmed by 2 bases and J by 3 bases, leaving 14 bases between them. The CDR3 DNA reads TGTGCCAGCAGCTTTTCTGCCGGGTTCGAAGAGACCCAGTACTTC. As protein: CASSFSAGFEETQYF.

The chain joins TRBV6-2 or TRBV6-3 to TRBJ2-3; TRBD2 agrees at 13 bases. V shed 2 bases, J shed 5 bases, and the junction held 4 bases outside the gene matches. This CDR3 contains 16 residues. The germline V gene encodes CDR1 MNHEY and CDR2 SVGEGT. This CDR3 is CASSYTRTSGGDTQYF. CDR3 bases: TGTGCCAGCAGTTACACCCGGACTAGCGGGGGAGATACGCAGTATTTT.

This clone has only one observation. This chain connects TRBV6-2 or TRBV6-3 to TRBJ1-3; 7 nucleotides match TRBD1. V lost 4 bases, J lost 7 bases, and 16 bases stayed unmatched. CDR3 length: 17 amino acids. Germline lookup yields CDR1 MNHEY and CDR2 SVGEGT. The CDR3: CASSSSGQRGSLNTIYF. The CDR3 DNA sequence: TGTGCCAGCAGTTCCTCGGGACAGAGGGGGAGTTTGAACACCATATATTTT.

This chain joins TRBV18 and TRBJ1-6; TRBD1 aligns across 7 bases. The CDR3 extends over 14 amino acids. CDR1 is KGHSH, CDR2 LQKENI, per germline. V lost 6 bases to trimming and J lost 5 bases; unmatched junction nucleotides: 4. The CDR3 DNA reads TGTGCCAGCTCTCACAGGGGAGATAATTCACCCCTCCACTTT. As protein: CASSHRGDNSPLHF.

CDR3: CAWSFGSTDTQYF. In nucleotides, the CDR3 is TGTGCCTGGAGTTTCGGGAGCACAGATACGCAGTATTTT. The gene calls are TRBV30 and TRBJ2-3; D call uncertain. The CDR3 runs 13 residues. V lost 2 bases and J lost 0, with 6 bases in between. Germline V gene lookup returns CDR1 GTSNPN and CDR2 SVGIG (reference sequence).

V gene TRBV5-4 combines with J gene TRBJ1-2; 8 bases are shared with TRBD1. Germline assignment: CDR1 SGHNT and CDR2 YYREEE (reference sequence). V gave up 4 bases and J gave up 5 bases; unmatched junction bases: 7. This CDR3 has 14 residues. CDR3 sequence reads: CASSRNRGEYGYTF. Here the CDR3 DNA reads TGTGCCAGCAGCCGAAACAGGGGGGAGTATGGCTACACCTTC.

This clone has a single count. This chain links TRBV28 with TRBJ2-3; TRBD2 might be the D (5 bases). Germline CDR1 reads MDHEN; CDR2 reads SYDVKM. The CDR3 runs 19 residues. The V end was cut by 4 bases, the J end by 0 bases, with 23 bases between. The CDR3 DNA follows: TGTGCCAGCAGTTCATCCCACCCCTTACTAGTCTCTAGCACAGATACGCAGTATTTT. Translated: CASSSSHPLLVSSTDTQYF.

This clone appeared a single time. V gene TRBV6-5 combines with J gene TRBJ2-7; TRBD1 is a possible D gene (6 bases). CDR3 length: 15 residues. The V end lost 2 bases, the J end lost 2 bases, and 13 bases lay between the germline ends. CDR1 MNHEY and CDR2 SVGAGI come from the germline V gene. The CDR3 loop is CASSYGVGQAYEQYF. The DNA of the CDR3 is TGTGCCAGCAGTTACGGAGTGGGACAAGCCTACGAGCAGTACTTC.

The CDR3: CASSPGTGVNQPQHF. The CDR3 nucleotides read TGTGCCAGCTCACCCGGGACAGGAGTCAATCAGCCCCAGCATTTT. The chain is built from TRBV18 and TRBJ1-5; 8 bases align to TRBD1. J gave up 3 bases and V 3 bases, and 4 bases lay outside the gene matches. The CDR3 runs to 15 residues. Per the germline V gene, CDR1 is KGHSH and CDR2 is LQKENI.